The entry below describes one T cell receptor (beta chain). In a multiplex PCR, 32 V and 13 J primers amplified TCR beta CDR3. In TCRdb, the multiplex PCR reads were re-called with MiXCR into one record per CDR3 protein. Of 8,500 to 13,000 distinct CDR3 sequences listed, 25% to 30% are singletons. The data belong to a study of immune heterogeneity within non-small cell lung tumors. Template material comprised bulk tumor genomic DNA at roughly 650 ng per sample. Several widely spaced biopsies per primary tumor were taken during surgery. Patients had untreated, newly diagnosed non-small cell lung cancer and underwent curative surgery. V lost 5 bases and J lost 4; bases outside the gene matches: 1. The CDR3 spans 14 residues.

This clonotype originated in a woman aged 50 to 60 with non-small cell lung cancer. The sequenced sample consisted of lung tumor tissue. The V and J genes are TRBV12-3 or TRBV12-4 and TRBJ1-3; 11 nucleotides line up with TRBD1. CDR3 amino acids: CASSGQGAGNTIYF. The CDR3 DNA sequence: TGTGCCAGCAGTGGACAGGGGGCAGGAAACACCATATATTTT.